These 16 T cell receptor beta chains share one sample of origin, sequenced in a study of molecular identifiers for immune sequencing clone quantification. From the PCR reads, TCRdb called clonotypes with MiXCR, one entry per CDR3 protein. The repertoire holds approximately 590,000 distinct CDR3 sequences, with about 25% as singletons. The sample comprised naive CD8+ T cells from blood, with Jurkat cell RNA spiked in. Subset specified: FACS-sorted CD8+CD4-CCR7+CD45RA+ naive T cells. The receptor set was obtained from a human donor in good health. Some libraries in this study had Jurkat cell RNA spiked in.

In its sample, this clonotype was seen once. A junction boundary mismatches the germline segment, possibly from a read error. The rearrangement uses TRBV19 and TRBJ1-1; a possible D gene is TRBD1 (6 bases). The germline gives CDR1 LNHDA, CDR2 SQIVND (reference sequence). The CDR3 has 13 residues. The CDR3 loop is CASSIQGNTGAFF. The CDR3 DNA is TGTGCCAGTAGTATTCAGGGGAACACTGGAGCTTTCTTT.

This clonotype was seen once. This may arise from a read error, as a much more abundant clone is one base away. This rearrangement joins TRBV7-2 to TRBJ2-3, with 7 bases lining up with TRBD2. V was pared by 4 bases and J by 4 bases, with 8 bases of the junction left unmatched. The CDR3 loop spans 15 amino acids. Germline loops: CDR1 SGHTA, CDR2 FQGNSA. The CDR3: CASSSLAEYADTQYF. CDR3 in DNA: TGTGCCAGCAGCTCCCTAGCGGAGTACGCAGATACGCAGTATTTT.

As for this clonotype: The junction shows a germline mismatch at one end, possibly a read error. The rearrangement joins TRBV12-3 or TRBV12-4 to TRBJ2-6; D possibly corresponds to TRBD1 (6 bases). CDR3 length equals 16 residues. CDR3 sequence reads: CASSDIQGSGANVLPF. CDR3 nucleotide sequence: TGTGCCAGCAGTGATATACAGGGTTCTGGGGCCAACGTCCTGCCTTTC.

The chain couples TRBV11-2 to TRBJ2-5; D is tentatively TRBD1 or TRBD2 (5 bases each). Germline V lookup: CDR1 SGHAT, CDR2 FQNNGV. CDR3 length equals 17 residues. Deletions cut 7 bases from V and 1 base from J, with 22 bases between. The CDR3: CASNLGTVASTQETQYF. CDR3 bases: TGTGCCAGCAACTTGGGGACCGTAGCGTCCACCCAAGAGACCCAGTACTTC.

This clonotype was detected many times. The V gene is TRBV7-2, the J gene TRBJ2-7, with 10 nucleotides matching TRBD2. The ends lost 5 bases at V and 3 bases at J; junction bases unmatched: 7. The CDR3 covers 15 residues. CDR1 is SGHTA, CDR2 FQGNSA, per germline. CDR3 amino acids: CASSLDLAGVYEQYF. Written as DNA, the CDR3 is TGTGCCAGCAGCCTAGATCTAGCGGGAGTCTACGAGCAGTACTTC. Complete variable domain (other parts from reference TRBV7-2 and TRBJ2-7): GAGVSQSPSNKVTEKGKDVELRCDPISGHTALYWYRQSLGQGLEFLIYFQGNSAPDKSGLPSDRFSAERTGGSVSTLTIQRTQQEDSAVYLCASSLDLAGVYEQYFGPGTRLTVT.

This clonotype was seen a handful of times. The chain couples TRBV5-1 to TRBJ2-7; 9 bases align to TRBD1. This CDR3 has 15 residues. Germline lookup yields CDR1 SGHRS and CDR2 YFSETQ. J was trimmed by 2 bases and V by 3 bases; bases with no gene match: 6. This chain's CDR3 is CASSSTGGPPYEQYF. CDR3 DNA: TGCGCCAGCAGCTCAACAGGGGGCCCTCCCTACGAGCAGTACTTC.

Regarding this clonotype: An end of the junction does not agree with germline; a read error may underlie this. V gene TRBV30 combines with J gene TRBJ1-1, with D perhaps TRBD1 (6 bases). The germline V gene encodes CDR1 GTSNPN and CDR2 SVGIG (reference sequence). This CDR3 is built from 13 residues. The DNA of the CDR3 is TGTGCCTGGAGTGCACGCCGGGACACTAAAGCTTTCTTT. It codes for CAWSARRDTKAFF.

This clonotype occurred many times. This rearrangement joins TRBV6-6 to TRBJ1-1; weak D call: TRBD1 (5 bases). Trimming removed 7 bases from V and 0 bases from J, with 12 bases in between. This CDR3 spans 14 amino acids. Per the germline V gene, CDR1 is MNHNY and CDR2 is SVGAGI (reference sequence). CDR3 bases: TGTGCCAGCAAAGGGGTCCCGCTGAACACTGAAGCTTTCTTT. Its translation: CASKGVPLNTEAFF.

This clonotype showed up just a few times. The chain has TRBV25-1 and TRBJ2-7; no definite D call. The CDR3 runs to 14 residues. V was shortened by 5 bases and J by 3 bases, with 14 bases between the two germline ends. Germline V gene lookup returns CDR1 MGHDK and CDR2 SYGVNS. CDR3 DNA: TGTGCCAGCAGTCTCGGCACAGCGTTCTACGAGCAGTACTTC. Residues: CASSLGTAFYEQYF.

Many counts were recorded for this clonotype. The chain joins TRBV10-3 to TRBJ2-7, with 13 nucleotides matching TRBD2. V was clipped by 7 bases and J by 5 bases; unmatched bases: 5. The CDR3 has 14 amino acids. In germline, CDR1 is ENHRY, CDR2 SYGVKD. CDR3 nucleotides: TGTGCCATCAAACTAGCGGGAGGGCTAGACGAGCAGTACTTC. This translates into CAIKLAGGLDEQYF.

This clonotype was seen ten or more times. The chain couples TRBV6-2 or TRBV6-3 to TRBJ2-2; 9 bases are a match to TRBD2. CDR3 length equals 16 residues. CDR1 is MNHEY, CDR2 SVGEGT, per germline. V lost 2 bases, J lost 0 bases, and 1 base stayed unmatched. CDR3 region: CASSYGLATNTGELFF. As DNA, the CDR3 is TGTGCCAGCAGTTACGGACTAGCGACGAACACCGGGGAGCTGTTTTTT.

This chain joins TRBV5-1 and TRBJ2-3; D ambiguous. The V end lost 8 bases, the J end lost 1 base, and 11 bases lay between the germline ends. Germline assignment: CDR1 SGHRS and CDR2 YFSETQ. The CDR3 is made up of 13 amino acids. For the CDR3, the DNA is TGCGCCAGTAGAGATTACGGCACAGATACGCAGTATTTT. Residues: CASRDYGTDTQYF.

The chain combines TRBV5-8 with TRBJ2-3; 8 bases map to TRBD2. The CDR3 is made up of 17 amino acids. V trimming: 0 bases; J trimming: 1 base; junction bases outside the gene matches: 7. Germline V CDR1 and CDR2: SGHTS, YDEGEE. The CDR3 nucleotides are TGTGCCAGCAGCTTGGAAGGCGGCGGGGGGCGCACAGATACGCAGTATTTT. The encoded protein is CASSLEGGGGRTDTQYF.

The chain uses TRBV27 and TRBJ2-7, with D possibly being TRBD1 or TRBD2 (5 bases each). The CDR3 is made up of 15 amino acids. Trimming removed 4 bases at V and 1 base at J, with 14 bases between. CDR1 and CDR2 from the germline V gene are MNHEY and SMNVEV (reference sequence). CDR3 region: CASSSPGARSYEQYF. CDR3 bases: TGTGCCAGCAGTTCCCCCGGGGCAAGGTCCTACGAGCAGTACTTC.

This clonotype was observed many times. V and J are TRBV27 and TRBJ2-3; tentative D call: TRBD2 (6 bases). Germline V lookup: CDR1 MNHEY, CDR2 SMNVEV (reference sequence). Trimming cost V 6 bases and J 1 base, with 11 bases left between them. The CDR3 consists of 14 residues. The CDR3 region has the DNA TGTGCCAGCAGCTCGGGAGTTCGCACAGATACGCAGTATTTT. Amino acid sequence: CASSSGVRTDTQYF.

A remark on this clonotype: This clone may be a read error of a much larger clone one base away. In DNA, the CDR3 is TGCGCCAGCAGCCAAGGGACAGCCCGAGAGACCCAGTACTTC. Residues: CASSQGTARETQYF. V gene TRBV4-3 combines with J gene TRBJ2-5; D is possibly TRBD1 (6 bases). Germline V gene data show CDR1 as LGHNA and CDR2 as YSLEER. Deletions cut 1 base from V and 4 bases from J, with 10 bases between. This CDR3 comprises 14 residues.